This T cell receptor beta chain was documented in a study of T cells after yellow fever vaccination. Overall study results and limits: The presence of abundant clonotypes contaminating from the bulk population was possible in FACS-sorted repertoires.

Points on this clonotype: Its antigen remains unknown.

With 0 bases removed from V and 0 bases from J, the gap between germline ends came to 3 bases. The CDR3 contains 15 residues. Looked up from germline, CDR1 is LGHNA and CDR2 is YSLEER. TCRdb re-derived calls from the 5' RACE reads in MiXCR, one entry per CDR3 protein. The table has about 400,000 distinct CDR3 sequences, roughly 6.1% seen once. This material consisted of PBMCs, taken 5 days after the yellow fever booster vaccination. The source is a man aged 30-40 years who received the YFV17D yellow fever vaccine. This rearrangement joins TRBV4-3 to TRBJ2-6; D ambiguous. In DNA, the CDR3 is TGCGCCAGCAGCCAAGAGGTCTCTGGGGCCAACGTCCTGACTTTC. Its protein is CASSQEVSGANVLTF.